This entry lists 8 T cell receptor beta chains sequenced from one sample in a study of shared clonotypes between healthy human individuals. Sequencing used immunoSEQ multiplex PCR; TCRdb keeps in-frame clones, though not all of them. The top ten clones hold 1.5% to 2% of a sample with about 2.1 million clones, 93% of them seen once. CD8 cells classed as naive were CD45RO-negative and positively selected for CCR7, excluding terminally differentiated effector memory CD45RA+ cells. Sequencing was performed on naive CD8+ T cells from PBMCs. The receptors here all came from a man aged 18-30 years in good health. Some clones in this sample may be carry-over from other donors' samples.

The chain couples TRBV7-9 to TRBJ2-6; D might be TRBD1 (6 bases). CDR1 SEHNR and CDR2 FQNEAQ come from the germline V gene (reference sequence). V lost 0 bases and J lost 0, with 15 bases in between. The CDR3 runs to 19 residues. The CDR3 loop is CASSLAFGWGHSGANVLTF. The DNA for the CDR3 is TGTGCCAGCAGCTTAGCGTTTGGGTGGGGGCACTCTGGGGCCAACGTCCTGACTTTC.

The chain carries TRBV6-6 and TRBJ1-4; D ambiguous. Trimming removed 1 base at V and 4 bases at J, with 13 bases between. Germline CDR1 and CDR2: MNHNY and SVGAGI (reference sequence). This CDR3 has 16 residues. The CDR3 DNA is TGTGCCAGCAGTTACTTTGGGGTTGGTAGTAATGAAAAACTGTTTTTT. It is translated as CASSYFGVGSNEKLFF.

This rearrangement joins TRBV7-6 to TRBJ2-7; TRBD2 matches at 9 bases. Unmatched junction bases numbered 10, after V lost 6 bases and J lost 7 bases. The CDR3 has 14 amino acids. Germline CDR1 SGHVS, CDR2 FNYEAQ. The CDR3 DNA reads as TGTGCCAGCAGTAGTGGTAGCGGGAGTGATGAGCAGTACTTC. This codes for CASSSGSGSDEQYF.

The chain has TRBV27 and TRBJ2-1, with D possibly matching TRBD2 (5 bases). CDR1 MNHEY and CDR2 SMNVEV come from the germline V gene (reference sequence). The CDR3 is made up of 14 amino acids. V lost 3 bases and J lost 9, with 15 bases in between. The CDR3 DNA reads as TGTGCCAGCAGTTTGACGGGATCTTTTTCTGAGCAGTTCTTC. Translation: CASSLTGSFSEQFF.

The rearrangement links TRBV9 to TRBJ2-7, with D maybe TRBD2 (5 bases). This CDR3 spans 15 amino acids. Germline V CDR1 and CDR2: SGDLS, YYNGEE. Trimming removed 0 bases from V and 3 bases from J, with 13 bases in between. CDR3 DNA sequence: TGTGCCAGCAGCGTAGGTGCAGCGGAGGACTACGAGCAGTACTTC. Encoded protein: CASSVGAAEDYEQYF.

V and J are TRBV19 and TRBJ2-5; 7 bases align to TRBD1. The CDR3 runs 13 residues. Germline values: CDR1 LNHDA, CDR2 SQIVND (reference sequence). V lost 3 bases to trimming and J lost 4 bases; unmatched junction nucleotides: 2. Here the CDR3 reads CASSIDRAETQYF. DNA of the CDR3: TGTGCCAGTAGTATCGACAGGGCAGAGACCCAGTACTTC.

To note about this clone: Within the sample, other DNA sequences also encode this same CDR3. V and J are TRBV19 and TRBJ1-5; the D is unclear. Trimming removed 5 bases at V and 4 bases at J, with 12 bases between. Germline lookup yields CDR1 LNHDA and CDR2 SQIVND (reference sequence). The CDR3 runs to 14 residues. The CDR3 protein is CASSPRTGNQPQHF. In nucleotides, the CDR3 is TGTGCCAGTAGTCCACGGACGGGGAATCAGCCCCAGCATTTT. Variable domain in full (rest from reference TRBV19 and TRBJ1-5): DGGITQSPKYLFRKEGQNVTLSCEQNLNHDAMYWYRQDPGQGLRLIYYSQIVNDFQKGDIAEGYSVSREKKESFPLTVTSAQKNPTAFYLCASSPRTGNQPQHFGDGTRLSIL.

The chain links TRBV4-2 to TRBJ1-4; the D gene is possibly TRBD1 (6 bases). The CDR3 covers 15 residues. Trimming pared 0 bases from V and 11 bases from J, leaving 16 bases between. Germline CDR1 LGHNA, CDR2 YNFKEQ. CDR3 in DNA: TGTGCCAGCAGCCAAGACGGGCAGGGGATTAAGAAACTGTTTTTT. Protein: CASSQDGQGIKKLFF.